The 27 T cell receptor beta chains below were found in one sample sequenced in a study of shared clonotypes between healthy human individuals. Produced via immunoSEQ multiplex PCR; TCRdb's table is partial and in-frame only. The repertoire holds some 980,000 clones, over 75% seen once, with around 1.5% in the top ten. What was sequenced was memory CD4+ T cells sorted from blood. Sample subset: CD45RA-negative fraction. Every receptor here comes from a man aged 18 to 29 in good health.

Concerning this clone: The identical CDR3 is also encoded by other nucleotide sequences in the sample. In DNA, the CDR3 is TGCGCCAGCAGTGAGTTGCGGGGCGGCTACACCTTC. Residues: CASSELRGGYTF. The chain combines TRBV10-2 with TRBJ1-2, with a possible D match to TRBD1 (5 bases). Germline-derived CDR1 and CDR2 are WSHSY and SAAADI. V lost 1 base and J lost 8, with 8 bases in between. The CDR3 length is 12 residues.

This chain uses TRBV12-5 with TRBJ2-6; D is unresolved. The CDR3 is made up of 13 amino acids. The V end was cut by 7 bases, the J end by 0 bases, with 4 bases between. In germline, CDR1 is LGHNT, CDR2 FRNRAP. The CDR3 DNA reads as TGTGCTAGTGCCACCTCTGGGGCCAACGTCCTGACTTTC. Amino acids: CASATSGANVLTF.

This chain links TRBV30 with TRBJ2-5; 7 bases map to TRBD2. The trim removed 4 bases at V and 5 bases at J, leaving 4 bases unmatched. The CDR3 extends over 12 amino acids. The V gene's germline CDR1 is GTSNPN and CDR2 SVGIG (reference sequence). The CDR3: CAWTGGGETQYF. The CDR3, as DNA: TGTGCCTGGACTGGGGGAGGGGAGACCCAGTACTTC.

The chain links TRBV12-2 to TRBJ2-7; TRBD1 is the table's D call, not checked against the DNA. TRBV12-2 is labeled a pseudogene. The CDR3 is made up of 14 amino acids. CDR3 coding DNA: TGTGCAAGTCGCTTATATGACAGGGCAAGGGTAAAGTACTTC. Its translation: CASRLYDRARVKYF.

The gene calls are TRBV6-5 and TRBJ2-7; D not certain. This CDR3 contains 11 residues. Germline V gene sequence: CDR1 MNHEY, CDR2 SVGAGI. Trimming cost V 5 bases and J 7 bases, with 9 bases left between them. The CDR3, as DNA: TGTGCCAGCAGTGCCGCAAGGGAGCAGTACTTC. It translates to CASSAAREQYF.

This clone was seen more than once but under ten times. The J gene is TRBJ2-7, the V gene TRBV18; 12 bases are a match to TRBD2. With 4 bases clipped from V and 4 bases from J, the junction kept 2 bases outside the gene matches. Germline V lookup: CDR1 KGHSH, CDR2 LQKENI. CDR3 length equals 14 residues. Written as DNA, the CDR3 is TGTGCCAGCTCACAGCTAGCGGGAGGGTACGAGCAGTACTTC. It translates to CASSQLAGGYEQYF.

The chain is built from TRBV13 and TRBJ2-3; D remains unclear. This CDR3 spans 11 amino acids. The germline gives CDR1 PRHDT, CDR2 FYEKMQ (reference sequence). V was pared by 3 bases and J by 5 bases, with 3 bases between. CDR3 sequence reads: CASSFGDTQYF. Here the CDR3 DNA reads TGTGCCAGCAGCTTCGGAGATACGCAGTATTTT.

The chain joins TRBV6-6 to TRBJ1-5; no reliable D call. The CDR3 runs 15 residues. The V end was cut by 6 bases, the J end by 7 bases, with 19 bases between. The germline CDR1 and CDR2 sequences are MNHNY and SVGAGI (reference sequence). The CDR3: CASRSARRDSQPQHF. CDR3 sequence (DNA): TGTGCCAGCAGGTCCGCTAGGCGGGATAGCCAGCCCCAGCATTTT.

This clone was counted many times. This chain joins TRBV28 and TRBJ1-1; the D is unclear. The CDR3 totals 15 residues. Germline lookup yields CDR1 MDHEN and CDR2 SYDVKM. The V and J ends lost 6 bases and 2 bases respectively, with 16 bases between them. DNA for the CDR3: TGTGCCAGCAGAGGAACAGCCGGAACAAACACTGAAGCTTTCTTT. Translating it yields CASRGTAGTNTEAFF. Drawing the rest from reference TRBV28 and TRBJ1-1, the complete variable domain is DVKVTQSSRYLVKRTGEKVFLECVQDMDHENMFWYRQDPGLGLRLIYFSYDVKMKEKGDIPEGYSVSREKKERFSLILESASTNQTSMYLCASRGTAGTNTEAFFGQGTRLTVV.

J is TRBJ2-7 and V is TRBV7-2; no definite D call. The germline V and J ends were trimmed by 5 bases and 7 bases, with 9 bases remaining between them. Germline-derived CDR1 and CDR2 are SGHTA and FQGNSA. CDR3 size: 11 residues. CDR3 sequence: CASSTVGEQYF. CDR3 nucleotide sequence: TGTGCCAGCAGCACAGTCGGGGAGCAGTACTTC.

Points on this clone: This specimen includes other DNA sequences encoding the same CDR3. The chain recombines TRBV27 with TRBJ1-5, with D perhaps matching TRBD1 (5 bases). Trimming left V 3 bases short and J 7 bases short, with 10 bases between. Germline lookup yields CDR1 MNHEY and CDR2 SMNVEV (reference sequence). The CDR3 contains 13 residues. The CDR3 bases are TGTGCCAGCAGTTTGCGGGGGAACCAGCCCCAGCATTTT. It translates to CASSLRGNQPQHF.

The chain uses TRBV6-1 and TRBJ1-1; the D is unclear. V lost 5 bases to trimming and J lost 6 bases, with 13 bases between them. From germline, CDR1 is MNHNS and CDR2 SASEGT. CDR3 size: 13 residues. CDR3 nucleotide sequence: TGTGCCAGCAGTCTCAGGAAAGGGCCTGAAGCTTTCTTT. Translated: CASSLRKGPEAFF.

The rearrangement uses TRBV19 and TRBJ2-5, with a weak D call TRBD1 (6 bases). The V end was cut by 8 bases, the J end by 4 bases, with 14 bases between. CDR1 and CDR2 from the germline V gene are LNHDA and SQIVND (reference sequence). The CDR3 is 13 amino acids. For the CDR3, the DNA is TGTGCCAGTGGTCTCACAGGGTTAGAGACCCAGTACTTC. Translation: CASGLTGLETQYF.

This clone was recorded once. The chain recombines TRBV11-2 with TRBJ2-3; weak D call: TRBD1 (6 bases). The length of the CDR3 is 15 residues. Germline values: CDR1 SGHAT, CDR2 FQNNGV. Trimming took off 6 bases at V and 6 bases at J, with 19 bases between the two ends. CDR3: CASRLRLRQADTQYF. CDR3 DNA: TGTGCCAGCAGACTTAGATTGAGACAGGCCGATACGCAGTATTTT.

The chain carries TRBV10-2 and TRBJ2-7, with 10 positions matching TRBD2. V lost 7 bases and J lost 4; bases outside the gene matches: 1. CDR1 and CDR2 from the germline V gene are WSHSY and SAAADI. The CDR3 is 12 residues long. Here the CDR3 reads CASKAGGYEQYF. The CDR3 bases are TGCGCCAGCAAAGCGGGAGGGTACGAGCAGTACTTC.

This clone was counted a few times. V and J are TRBV7-2 and TRBJ1-2; 7 bases line up with TRBD1. CDR3 size: 12 residues. Germline V gives CDR1 SGHTA, CDR2 FQGNSA. V lost 2 bases, J lost 6 bases, and 0 bases stayed unmatched. CDR3 residues: CASSLTGDGYTF. CDR3 DNA sequence: TGTGCCAGCAGCTTAACAGGGGATGGCTACACCTTC.

This clone has a handful of counts. V and J are TRBV9 and TRBJ1-1; D unclear. CDR1 and CDR2 from the germline V gene are SGDLS and YYNGEE. Trimming stripped 0 bases from V and 5 bases from J, with 11 bases between. The CDR3 covers 14 residues. In DNA, the CDR3 is TGTGCCAGCAGCGTAGTCGCCAGCTCTACTGAAGCTTTCTTT. It translates to CASSVVASSTEAFF.

The chain has TRBV5-1 and TRBJ2-1, with D unresolved. With 0 bases removed from V and 0 bases from J, the gap between germline ends came to 4 bases. The V gene's germline CDR1 is SGHRS and CDR2 YFSETQ. The CDR3 length is 14 residues. The CDR3 here is CASSLESSYNEQFF. CDR3 nucleotides: TGCGCCAGCAGCTTGGAAAGCTCCTACAATGAGCAGTTCTTC.

This clone was recorded a few times. The gene calls are TRBV5-1 and TRBJ1-2; D remains unclear. Per the germline V gene, CDR1 is SGHRS and CDR2 is YFSETQ. The CDR3 has 14 residues. V was clipped by 0 bases and J by 1 base, with 7 bases between them. The CDR3 bases are TGCGCCAGCAGCTTGGGGATTTTTAACTATGGCTACACCTTC. Translation gives CASSLGIFNYGYTF.

CDR3 amino acids: CATSRDSDGEQFF. CDR3 coding DNA: TGTGCCACCAGCAGAGATAGCGATGGTGAGCAGTTCTTC. The chain combines TRBV15 with TRBJ2-1, with D possibly matching TRBD2 (5 bases). There are 13 residues in the CDR3. V gave up 0 bases and J gave up 9 bases, with 9 bases separating them. CDR1 and CDR2 (germline): LNHNV, YYDKDF (reference sequence).

This clone has just a few counts. The rearrangement joins TRBV14 to TRBJ1-1; D gene uncertain. The V end was cut by 1 base, the J end by 5 bases, with 8 bases between. The CDR3 spans 13 residues. From germline, CDR1 is SGHDN and CDR2 FVKESK. The DNA of the CDR3 is TGTGCCAGCAGCCAAGTCCTGCAAACTGAAGCTTTCTTT. Translating it yields CASSQVLQTEAFF.

This chain links TRBV27 with TRBJ2-7; 10 bases match TRBD2. V was clipped by 3 bases and J by 5 bases; unmatched bases: 4. This CDR3 comprises 14 residues. Germline V gives CDR1 MNHEY, CDR2 SMNVEV (reference sequence). The CDR3 protein is CASSLGLAYDEQYF. CDR3 DNA: TGTGCCAGCAGTTTGGGACTAGCGTACGACGAGCAGTACTTC.

The CDR3 spells CASSPQNPLGGSQPQHF. As DNA, the CDR3 is TGTGCCAGCTCACCACAAAACCCATTGGGGGGAAGTCAGCCCCAGCATTTT. This chain joins TRBV18 and TRBJ1-5; D is perhaps TRBD1 (5 bases). Germline V gene lookup returns CDR1 KGHSH and CDR2 LQKENI. V gave up 1 base and J gave up 6 bases, with 19 bases separating them. CDR3 length equals 17 residues. Using reference TRBV18 and TRBJ1-5 for the parts outside the CDR3, the full variable domain is NAGVMQNPRHLVRRRGQEARLRCSPMKGHSHVYWYRQLPEEGLKFMVYLQKENIIDESGMPKERFSAEFPKEGPSILRIQQVVRGDSAAYFCASSPQNPLGGSQPQHFGDGTRLSIL.

This clone was found a few times. Other DNA sequences in this specimen translate into the identical CDR3. The genes are TRBV29-1 and TRBJ2-1, with a weak D call TRBD2 (6 bases). The CDR3 is 11 residues long. V lost 4 bases and J 9 bases, leaving 10 bases between the germline ends. Germline V gene sequence: CDR1 SQVTM, CDR2 ANQGSEA. This chain's CDR3 is CSVAPGGEQFF. Written as DNA, the CDR3 is TGCAGCGTTGCCCCCGGGGGTGAGCAGTTCTTC.

J is TRBJ1-1 and V is TRBV10-1; D is unclear. The V gene's germline CDR1 is WNHNN and CDR2 SYGVQD (reference sequence). Trimming stripped 7 bases from V and 8 bases from J, with 17 bases between. This CDR3 has 13 amino acids. For the CDR3, the DNA is TGCGCCAGCAATCTATCCGGAGATAGAGAAGCTTTCTTT. Translating gives CASNLSGDREAFF.

V and J are TRBV10-3 and TRBJ2-7; weak D call: TRBD2 (6 bases). The germline gives CDR1 ENHRY, CDR2 SYGVKD. V lost 10 bases to trimming and J lost 0 bases, with 10 bases between them. This CDR3 has 12 amino acids. The CDR3 DNA reads as TGTGCCACCGGGACTGACTCCTACGAGCAGTACTTC. Encoded protein: CATGTDSYEQYF.

The chain joins TRBV5-1 to TRBJ1-6; no firm D call. The ends were cut back, 7 bases at V and 10 bases at J, with 12 bases in the middle. Germline lookup yields CDR1 SGHRS and CDR2 YFSETQ. The CDR3 totals 12 residues. The DNA for the CDR3 is TGCGCCAGCGGGCTGGGAGACTCACCCCTCCACTTT. It codes for CASGLGDSPLHF. Complete variable domain (other parts from reference TRBV5-1 and TRBJ1-6): KAGVTQTPRYLIKTRGQQVTLSCSPISGHRSVSWYQQTPGQGLQFLFEYFSETQRNKGNFPGRFSGRQFSNSRSEMNVSTLELGDSALYLCASGLGDSPLHFGNGTRLTVT.